This TCR delta chain emerged from a study of γδ T cells in repeated Plasmodium falciparum infection. Study at large: Malian children with intense seasonal malaria exposure were compared with matched Australian children. Study-level results: Vdelta2-negative gammadelta repertoires appeared less diverse and less shared in Malian than Australian children. Vgamma9/Vdelta2+ repertoires stayed stably polyclonal over time and infection.

Comment on this clone: Its antigen is unidentified. A far more abundant clone sits one base away, making this likely a read error. Other DNA sequences within the sample encode an identical CDR3.

TCRdb re-called the multiplex PCR reads using CATT. The top ten hold around a tenth of the sample, which has 90,000 to 95,000 delta-chain clones, over 0.9% seen once. This CDR3 is built from 16 residues. V shed 5 bases, J shed 5 bases, and the junction held 12 bases outside the gene matches. Germline-derived CDR1 and CDR2 are TSWWSYY and QGS. Vgamma9/Vdelta2+ and Vdelta2-negative gammadelta T cells were flow-sorted from PBMC for bulk sequencing. Sequencing was performed on gamma-delta T cells from blood. The clonotype comes from a pool of human donors (malaria-infected and uninfected, not separated). The chain is built from TRDV1 and TRDJ1; 9 nucleotides align to TRDD3. The J gene is not listed in TCRdb, so it was assigned here from a DNA match to germline. The CDR3 loop reads CALGSYWGTFTDKLIF. CDR3 coding DNA: TGTGCTCTTGGGTCCTACTGGGGGACTTTTACTGATAAACTCATCTTT.